Following are 22 T cell receptor beta chains from one sample sequenced in a study of CD8+CD57+ T cells in acquired aplastic anemia. Patients sequenced had flow cytometry evidence of CD8+CD57+ cell expansion. TCR beta VDJ and CDR3 profiles were obtained from a genomic DNA template. TCRdb fed the reads into MiXCR, producing one record per CDR3 protein. The sample records about 160,000 distinct CDR3 sequences, 45% to 50% being singletons. Sequenced material: sorted CD4+, CD8+, or CD8+CD57+ T cells (not recorded which) from PBMCs. The receptors stem from a human donor with aplastic anemia.

This clonotype was observed many times. This chain uses TRBV20-1 with TRBJ2-1; D may be TRBD2 (5 bases). This CDR3 is 11 amino acids long. V dropped 3 bases and J dropped 5 bases, with 5 bases sitting between them. The germline V gene encodes CDR1 DFQATT and CDR2 SNEGSKA (reference sequence). The CDR3 DNA sequence: TGCAGTGCTAGGAGGGACAATGAGCAGTTCTTC. Protein sequence: CSARRDNEQFF.

This clonotype was observed once. The rearrangement links TRBV27 to TRBJ2-7; 10 bases align to TRBD2. This CDR3 is built from 15 residues. V dropped 5 bases and J dropped 2; count of bases not matched to a gene: 6. CDR1 MNHEY and CDR2 SMNVEV come from the germline V gene (reference sequence). The CDR3 DNA is TGTGCCAGCAGTGTACTAGCGGGACCCGCCTACGAGCAGTACTTC. The encoded protein is CASSVLAGPAYEQYF.

A note on this clonotype: A much larger clone lies one base from this, so it may be a read error. The chain has TRBV6-1 and TRBJ2-7, with D possibly TRBD1 on 6 matching bases. CDR3 length: 13 amino acids. Germline V lookup: CDR1 MNHNS, CDR2 SASEGT. In DNA form, the CDR3 reads TGTGCCAGCAGTACAACAGGGAGTTTCGAGCGGTACTTC. The encoded protein is CASSTTGSFERYF.

This clonotype was seen many times. V and J are TRBV19 and TRBJ1-1; D might be TRBD1 (6 bases). This CDR3 has 13 residues. Trimming left V 5 bases short and J 1 base short, with 8 bases between. The germline V gene has CDR1 LNHDA and CDR2 SQIVND (reference sequence). CDR3 coding DNA: TGTGCCAGTAGTCCGGGACAGAACACTGAAGCTTTCTTT. Its protein is CASSPGQNTEAFF.

The chain recombines TRBV19 with TRBJ2-2; D remains unclear. V gave up 8 bases and J gave up 5 bases, with 15 bases separating them. CDR3 size: 14 residues. Germline CDR1 and CDR2: LNHDA and SQIVND (reference sequence). CDR3 region: CASQSRLGTGELFF. CDR3 nucleotide sequence: TGTGCCAGTCAATCAAGGCTGGGGACCGGGGAGCTGTTTTTT.

This rearrangement joins TRBV10-2 to TRBJ2-2, with 15 bases matching TRBD2. Germline CDR1 WSHSY, CDR2 SAAADI. V dropped 7 bases and J dropped 5; count of bases not matched to a gene: 2. The CDR3 contains 15 residues. The CDR3 protein is CASNGLAGGTGELFF. DNA for the CDR3: TGCGCCAGCAATGGACTAGCGGGAGGGACCGGGGAGCTGTTTTTT.

This clonotype was detected many times. This chain connects TRBV4-2 to TRBJ2-2, with D perhaps TRBD2 (7 bases). Germline V CDR1 and CDR2: LGHNA, YNFKEQ. CDR3 length equals 15 residues. Between the trimmed V and J ends, which lost 3 bases and 6 bases, there was a span of 14 bases. The CDR3 spells CASSQRGGEAGELFF. Written as DNA, the CDR3 is TGTGCCAGCAGCCAGAGGGGGGGAGAAGCCGGGGAGCTGTTTTTT.

This clonotype was recorded at least ten times. This chain links TRBV7-3 with TRBJ2-3; 7 nucleotides match TRBD2. Losses at the gene ends were 5 bases for V and 6 bases for J; bases not matched to a gene: 8. Per the germline V gene, CDR1 is SGHTA and CDR2 is FQGTGA. The CDR3 sequence is 14 residues long. The CDR3 nucleotides are TGTGCCAGCAGCGACGGACTAGTTTCCGATACGCAGTATTTT. Encoded protein: CASSDGLVSDTQYF.

The chain carries TRBV19 and TRBJ1-2; D uncertain. Germline V CDR1 and CDR2: LNHDA, SQIVND (reference sequence). Trimming removed 3 bases from V and 2 bases from J, with 7 bases in between. This CDR3 has 13 amino acids. In DNA form, the CDR3 reads TGTGCCAGTAGTATTTTGGTAAACTATGGCTACACCTTC. Translating it yields CASSILVNYGYTF.

This clonotype was observed a single time. It may be a read error: a sequence one base away is much more abundant. The chain joins TRBV9 to TRBJ2-1, with 9 bases matching TRBD2. Per germline, CDR1 SGDLS and CDR2 YYNGEE. CDR3 length: 15 amino acids. Here the CDR3 DNA reads TGTGGCAGCGCCGGTGAAGCGGGGGGAGTGAATGAGCAGTTCTTC. This encodes CGSAGEAGGVNEQFF.

The rearrangement links TRBV7-8 to TRBJ2-1, with a weak D call TRBD2 (5 bases). The CDR3 is made up of 12 amino acids. Germline V gives CDR1 SGHVS, CDR2 FQNEAQ. V shed 5 bases and J shed 6 bases, with 8 bases lying between them. CDR3 bases: TGTGCCAGCAGCCCACTAGTCAATGAGCAGTTCTTC. This gives the protein CASSPLVNEQFF.

V usage is TRBV29-1 and J usage is TRBJ2-3; D possibly uses TRBD1 or TRBD2 (6 bases each). Germline V CDR1 and CDR2: SQVTM, ANQGSEA. V lost 2 bases and J 4 bases, leaving 7 bases between the germline ends. The CDR3 is 12 amino acids. The CDR3 DNA is TGCAGCGTTGAAAGGGGGGCAGATACGCAGTATTTT. Residues: CSVERGADTQYF.

This clonotype appeared once. The chain has TRBV10-2 and TRBJ1-1, with 7 bases matching TRBD1. Trimming cost V 5 bases and J 8 bases; bases outside gene matches: 14. Per germline, CDR1 WSHSY and CDR2 SAAADI. The CDR3 runs to 15 residues. CDR3 DNA sequence: TGCGCCAGCAGTAAACCAGGGGGTGGGATTGGGGAAGCTTTCTTT. Translating gives CASSKPGGGIGEAFF.

Here the CDR3 DNA reads TGTGCCAGCAGTTACGCATTGGGGGGGGGAGGAAACACCATATATTTT. Amino acids: CASSYALGGGGNTIYF. The V call is TRBV6-5, the J call TRBJ1-3; maybe TRBD1 (5 bases). The V gene's germline CDR1 is MNHEY and CDR2 SVGAGI. The CDR3 spans 16 residues. V was cut by 2 bases and J by 4 bases, with 15 bases left in between.

A few counts support this clonotype. V usage is TRBV20-1 and J usage is TRBJ1-2; TRBD1 might be the D (6 bases). The V gene's germline CDR1 is DFQATT and CDR2 SNEGSKA (reference sequence). Trimming left V 4 bases short and J 4 bases short, with 13 bases between. The CDR3 runs to 13 residues. The CDR3 region is CSATPYRAYGYTF. The CDR3 region has the DNA TGCAGTGCTACACCTTACAGGGCCTATGGCTACACCTTC.

This chain links TRBV6-1 with TRBJ1-5; D uncertain. V was pared by 1 base and J by 6 bases, with 7 bases between. The CDR3 is 13 residues long. Germline CDR1 is MNHNS and CDR2 is SASEGT. For the CDR3, the DNA is TGTGCCAGCAGTGAAGGTTGGAGTCAGCCCCAGCATTTT. It is translated as CASSEGWSQPQHF.

The chain combines TRBV29-1 with TRBJ1-2; possible D gene TRBD1, 5 bases. The germline CDR1 and CDR2 sequences are SQVTM and ANQGSEA. Deletions cut 7 bases from V and 0 bases from J, with 15 bases between. CDR3 length equals 14 residues. CDR3 bases: TGCAGCGGCGGCGAGGACATAACTAACTATGGCTACACCTTC. It codes for CSGGEDITNYGYTF.

This clonotype was seen only a few times. The chain carries TRBV12-3 or TRBV12-4 and TRBJ2-4, with 14 bases that match TRBD2. Trimming removed 7 bases from V and 1 base from J; junction bases left unmatched: 12. The CDR3 contains 19 residues. In DNA form, the CDR3 reads TGTGCCAGCACGGAGACTAGCGGGAGGGCCGGTGATGCCAAAAACATTCAGTACTTC. Translating gives CASTETSGRAGDAKNIQYF.

In this sample, this clonotype turned up many times. V and J are TRBV10-2 and TRBJ1-6; a possible D gene is TRBD1 (6 bases). CDR1 WSHSY and CDR2 SAAADI come from the germline V gene. The length of the CDR3 is 14 residues. V lost 10 bases, J lost 3 bases, and 13 bases lay in between. This chain's CDR3 is CATQQGSYNSPLHF. In nucleotides, the CDR3 is TGCGCCACCCAACAGGGCAGCTATAATTCACCCCTCCACTTT.

The chain couples TRBV29-1 to TRBJ1-1, with a tentative D call TRBD1 (5 bases). Germline CDR1 SQVTM, CDR2 ANQGSEA. Trimming stripped 3 bases from V and 3 bases from J, with 11 bases between. This CDR3 contains 13 residues. The chain's CDR3 is CSVDSGRDTEAFF. The CDR3 bases are TGCAGCGTTGATTCAGGGAGGGACACTGAAGCTTTCTTT.

V is TRBV6-2 or TRBV6-3 and J is TRBJ1-2, with 7 bases that match TRBD1. The CDR3 is 17 amino acids. The V gene's germline CDR1 is MNHEY and CDR2 SVGEGT. The J segment lost 4 bases and the V segment lost 0 bases, leaving 11 bases of the junction unmatched. The DNA of the CDR3 is TGTGCCAGCAGTTACTCCAGCGGGGACAGCAACTCCTATGGCTACACCTTC. Protein sequence: CASSYSSGDSNSYGYTF.

This clonotype was observed many times. J is TRBJ1-4 and V is TRBV5-6, with a tentative D call TRBD1 (6 bases). The CDR3 spans 15 residues. V dropped 4 bases and J dropped 3 bases, with 13 bases sitting between them. The germline CDR1 and CDR2 sequences are SGHDT and YYEEEE. CDR3 in DNA: TGTGCCAGCAGCGCCAAGTGGGGGCCTAATGAAAAACTGTTTTTT. Protein sequence: CASSAKWGPNEKLFF.